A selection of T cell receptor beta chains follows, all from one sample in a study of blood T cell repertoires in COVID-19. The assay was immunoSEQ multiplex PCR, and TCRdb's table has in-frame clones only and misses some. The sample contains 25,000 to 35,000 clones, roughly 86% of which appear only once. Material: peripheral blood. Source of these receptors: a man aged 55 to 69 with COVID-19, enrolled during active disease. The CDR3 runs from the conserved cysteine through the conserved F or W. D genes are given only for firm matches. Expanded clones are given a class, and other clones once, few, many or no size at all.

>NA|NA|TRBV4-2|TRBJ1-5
CASSQERGGNQPQHF
TGTGCCAGCAGCCAAGAACGAGGCGGCAATCAGCCCCAGCATTTT
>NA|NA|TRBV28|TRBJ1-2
CASSSRGTNYGYTF
TGTGCCAGCAGTTCCAGGGGAACGAACTATGGCTACACCTTC
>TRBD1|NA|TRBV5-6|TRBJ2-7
CASSLGGQGAVQGQYF
TGTGCCAGCAGCTTGGGGGGACAGGGGGCCGTTCAGGGGCAGTACTTC
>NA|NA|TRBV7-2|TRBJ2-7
CASSLTGGYEQYF
TGTGCCAGCAGCTTGACCGGGGGCTACGAGCAGTACTTC
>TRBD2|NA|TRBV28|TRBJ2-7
CASKQSGSSYEQYF
TGTGCCAGCAAGCAAAGCGGGAGTAGCTACGAGCAGTACTTC
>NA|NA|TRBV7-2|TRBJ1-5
CASSQGGGGNQPQHF
TGTGCCAGCAGCCAAGGGGGGGGCGGTAATCAGCCCCAGCATTTT
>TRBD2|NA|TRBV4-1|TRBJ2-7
CASSQGGASGYEQYF
TGCGCCAGCAGCCAAGGGGGGGCTAGCGGGTACGAGCAGTACTTC
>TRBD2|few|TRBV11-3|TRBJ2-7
CASSLGVTSGSYEQYF
TGTGCCAGCAGCTTAGGGGTTACTAGCGGTTCCTACGAGCAGTACTTC
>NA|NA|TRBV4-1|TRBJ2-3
CASSLEPSGTDTQYF
TGCGCCAGCAGCCTAGAACCGTCGGGCACAGATACGCAGTATTTT
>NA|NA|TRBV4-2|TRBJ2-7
CASNNVGAYEQYF
TGTGCCAGCAACAACGTGGGAGCCTACGAGCAGTACTTC
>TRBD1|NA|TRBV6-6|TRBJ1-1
CASSGSDRSTEAFF
TGTGCCAGCAGCGGATCGGACAGGTCCACTGAAGCTTTCTTT
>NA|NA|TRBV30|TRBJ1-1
CAWRVQMNTEAFF
TGTGCCTGGAGGGTTCAGATGAACACTGAAGCTTTCTTT
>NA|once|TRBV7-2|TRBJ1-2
CASSLEYFGTSNYGYTF
TGTGCCAGCAGCTTAGAGTATTTCGGGACATCTAACTATGGCTACACCTTC
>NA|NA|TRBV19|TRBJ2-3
CASKLTGTDTQYF
TGTGCCAGCAAATTAACAGGGACAGATACGCAGTATTTT
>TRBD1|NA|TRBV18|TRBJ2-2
CASSPAGTGVTGELFF
TGTGCCAGCTCACCCGCCGGGACAGGGGTTACCGGGGAGCTGTTTTTT